This T cell receptor beta chain was sequenced for a study of T cells in Graves' hyperthyroidism and ophthalmopathy. These patients, aged 18 to 65, had recently diagnosed hyperthyroidism lasting under 2 months. Regions amplified from RNA transcripts were the TCR beta CDR3 regions. The primer set for the first-round RT-PCR of the TCR CDR3 was HTBI. MiXCR, applied by TCRdb to the multiplex PCR reads, yields one record per CDR3 protein. The repertoire holds some 600,000 distinct CDR3 sequences, with about 45% as singletons. The CDR3 is made up of 14 amino acids. The germline V gene has CDR1 SEHNR and CDR2 FQNEAQ (reference sequence). Trimming took 2 bases from V and 4 from J, leaving 12 bases between them.

The V and J genes are TRBV7-9 and TRBJ2-7; D is perhaps TRBD1 (5 bases). The specimen sequenced was peripheral blood or thyroid tissue (not recorded which). This receptor was obtained from a woman in her late teens or twenties with Graves' hyperthyroidism. The CDR3 protein is CASSLLRDLYEQYF. CDR3 in DNA: TGTGCCAGCAGCTTACTCAGGGATTTATACGAGCAGTACTTC. Together with reference TRBV7-9 and TRBJ2-7, the CDR3 gives the full variable domain: DTGVSQNPRHKITKRGQNVTFRCDPISEHNRLYWYRQTLGQGPEFLTYFQNEAQLEKSRLLSDRFSAERPKGSFSTLEIQRTEQGDSAMYLCASSLLRDLYEQYFGPGTRLTVT.